The 12 T cell receptor beta chains below were found in one sample sequenced in a study of human T cells and chemical hapten exposure. TCRdb itself ran the RACE reads through MiXCR, one entry per CDR3 protein. Here the sample spans approximately 120,000 distinct CDR3 sequences, about a tenth being singletons. Time point described: patch test 2, 6 weeks after DPC sensitization. Stated treatment: therapeutic diphenylcyclopropenone sensitization with weekly scalp DPC. Specimen: whole blood, collected in connection with sensitization to the hapten diphenylcyclopropenone (DPC). Receptors were obtained from a middle-aged woman with alopecia areata. Some clones in this sample may be carry-over from other donors' samples.

This clonotype was counted between two and nine times. The V call is TRBV7-2, the J call TRBJ2-5, with D tentatively TRBD2 (6 bases). Trimming stripped 5 bases from V and 1 base from J, with 11 bases between. The CDR3 is 14 amino acids. CDR1 SGHTA and CDR2 FQGNSA come from the germline V gene. The CDR3 sequence: CASSRAGTQETQYF. Here the CDR3 DNA reads TGTGCCAGCAGCCGAGCGGGCACCCAAGAGACCCAGTACTTC.

This clonotype has a handful of counts. The chain has TRBV7-2 and TRBJ2-7; the match to TRBD2 covers 11 bases. CDR1 SGHTA and CDR2 FQGNSA come from the germline V gene. This CDR3 is 16 amino acids long. Trimming took 1 base from V and 4 from J; bases not matched to a gene: 6. The CDR3 DNA reads TGTGCCAGCAGCTTAGGTGTTAGCGGGGGGGCGTACGAGCAGTACTTC. Its translation: CASSLGVSGGAYEQYF. The variable domain in full, with the rest retrieved from reference TRBV7-2 and TRBJ2-7, is GAGVSQSPSNKVTEKGKDVELRCDPISGHTALYWYRQSLGQGLEFLIYFQGNSAPDKSGLPSDRFSAERTGGSVSTLTIQRTQQEDSAVYLCASSLGVSGGAYEQYFGPGTRLTVT.

This clonotype was seen many times. This chain links TRBV5-1 with TRBJ2-7; TRBD1 agrees at 10 bases. CDR3 length: 14 residues. CDR1 is SGHRS and CDR2 is YFSETQ in the germline V gene. V lost 1 base, J lost 4 bases, and 2 bases stayed unmatched. The CDR3 reads CASSLRQGAYEQYF. The CDR3 coding sequence is TGCGCCAGCAGCTTGCGACAGGGGGCATACGAGCAGTACTTC.

This clonotype was picked up many times. The J gene is TRBJ2-7, the V gene TRBV7-2; no clear D gene. This CDR3 contains 13 residues. Trimming took 3 bases from V and 6 from J, leaving 12 bases between them. Germline V gene sequence: CDR1 SGHTA, CDR2 FQGNSA. The CDR3 DNA reads as TGTGCCAGCAGCTTCGAAATCAGTGGCGAGCAGTACTTC. It is translated as CASSFEISGEQYF.

This clonotype has a handful of counts. The chain couples TRBV28 to TRBJ2-7; the D gene is possibly TRBD1 (6 bases). V was trimmed by 5 bases and J by 2 bases, leaving 13 bases between them. CDR3 length equals 14 residues. From germline, CDR1 is MDHEN and CDR2 SYDVKM. This chain's CDR3 is CASSTRDNPYEQYF. CDR3 bases: TGTGCCAGCAGTACCCGGGACAACCCCTACGAGCAGTACTTC.

Comment on this clonotype: One end of the junction varies from germline; a read error may be responsible. The chain uses TRBV4-2 and TRBJ2-4; weak D call: TRBD1 (5 bases). CDR1 LGHNA and CDR2 YNFKEQ come from the germline V gene. CDR3 size: 16 residues. CDR3 nucleotide sequence: TGTGCCAGCAGCCAAGATCTAGGGGCGGTACTGGTGGGTATGGACTTC. Translated: CASSQDLGAVLVGMDF.

The chain recombines TRBV6-5 with TRBJ1-1; D possibly corresponds to TRBD1 (6 bases). CDR3 length: 15 residues. Looked up from germline, CDR1 is MNHEY and CDR2 is SVGAGI. Trimming took 6 bases from V and 0 from J, leaving 14 bases between them. The CDR3 DNA follows: TGTGCCAGCAGACTCCTAGGGGGTGTGAACACTGAAGCTTTCTTT. Translation: CASRLLGGVNTEAFF.

The chain joins TRBV6-5 to TRBJ2-6; D ambiguous. V was clipped by 0 bases and J by 4 bases, with 19 bases between them. Germline V CDR1 and CDR2: MNHEY, SVGAGI. This CDR3 has 19 residues. CDR3 sequence: CASSYSFAIGLSGANVLTF. The CDR3 DNA follows: TGTGCCAGCAGTTACTCCTTCGCAATAGGGCTCTCCGGGGCCAACGTCCTGACTTTC.

The V call is TRBV21-1, the J call TRBJ2-7. TRBV21-1 is a recognized pseudogene. The CDR3 has 15 residues. CDR3 loop: CASSNIGQVSYEQYF. The CDR3 nucleotides are TGTGCCAGCAGCAATATCGGTCAGGTCTCCTACGAGCAGTACTTC.

This clonotype has only a few counts. V usage is TRBV5-5 and J usage is TRBJ2-3, with 10 positions matching TRBD2. The CDR3 is 17 residues long. V was pared by 4 bases and J by 5 bases, with 13 bases of the junction left unmatched. CDR1 SGHKS and CDR2 YYEKEE come from the germline V gene (reference sequence). The CDR3 here is CASSHLNSGGAVDTQYF. CDR3 coding DNA: TGTGCCAGCAGCCACCTAAACAGCGGGGGGGCAGTAGATACGCAGTATTTT.

This clonotype was counted only a few times. J is TRBJ1-5 and V is TRBV29-1; D uncertain. Trimming stripped 4 bases from V and 3 bases from J, with 13 bases between. CDR3 length equals 14 residues. Germline assignment: CDR1 SQVTM and CDR2 ANQGSEA. The CDR3 sequence: CSVGAGPNNQPQHF. The CDR3 DNA is TGCAGCGTTGGGGCAGGACCCAACAATCAGCCCCAGCATTTT. The complete variable domain, with remaining parts taken from reference TRBV29-1 and TRBJ1-5, reads SAVISQKPSRDICQRGTSLTIQCQVDSQVTMMFWYRQQPGQSLTLIATANQGSEATYESGFVIDKFPISRPNLTFSTLTVSNMSPEDSSIYLCSVGAGPNNQPQHFGDGTRLSIL.

This clonotype was seen a handful of times. The chain employs TRBV4-3 and TRBJ1-2; unclear D gene. With 4 bases removed from V and 6 bases from J, the gap between germline ends came to 18 bases. Germline loops: CDR1 LGHNA, CDR2 YSLEER. The CDR3 sequence is 15 residues long. CDR3 residues: CASSPYFQGNNGYTF. CDR3 nucleotides: TGCGCCAGCAGCCCGTACTTTCAAGGGAACAATGGCTACACCTTC.